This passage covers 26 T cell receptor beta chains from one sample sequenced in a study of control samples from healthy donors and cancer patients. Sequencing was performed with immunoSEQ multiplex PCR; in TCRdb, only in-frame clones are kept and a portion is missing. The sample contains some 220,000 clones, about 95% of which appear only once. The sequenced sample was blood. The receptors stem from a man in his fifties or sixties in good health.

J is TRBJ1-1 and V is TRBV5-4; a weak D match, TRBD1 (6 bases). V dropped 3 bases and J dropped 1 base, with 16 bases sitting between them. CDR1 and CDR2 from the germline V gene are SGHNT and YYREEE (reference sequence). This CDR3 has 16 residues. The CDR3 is CASSWGGREENTEAFF. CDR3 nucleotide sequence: TGTGCCAGCAGCTGGGGGGGGCGCGAGGAGAACACTGAAGCTTTCTTT.

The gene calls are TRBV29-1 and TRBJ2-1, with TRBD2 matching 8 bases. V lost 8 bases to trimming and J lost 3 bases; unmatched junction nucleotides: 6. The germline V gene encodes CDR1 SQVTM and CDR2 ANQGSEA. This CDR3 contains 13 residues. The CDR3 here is CSSRGGIYNEQFF. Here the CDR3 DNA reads TGCAGCTCCCGGGGGGGCATCTACAATGAGCAGTTCTTC.

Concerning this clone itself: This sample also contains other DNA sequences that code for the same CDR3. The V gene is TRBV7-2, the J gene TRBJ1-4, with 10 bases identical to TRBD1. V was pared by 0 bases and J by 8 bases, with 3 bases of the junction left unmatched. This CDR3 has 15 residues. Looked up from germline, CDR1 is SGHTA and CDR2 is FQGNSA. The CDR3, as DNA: TGTGCCAGCAGCTTAGCTAGGACAGGGGGAGAAAAACTGTTTTTT. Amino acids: CASSLARTGGEKLFF.

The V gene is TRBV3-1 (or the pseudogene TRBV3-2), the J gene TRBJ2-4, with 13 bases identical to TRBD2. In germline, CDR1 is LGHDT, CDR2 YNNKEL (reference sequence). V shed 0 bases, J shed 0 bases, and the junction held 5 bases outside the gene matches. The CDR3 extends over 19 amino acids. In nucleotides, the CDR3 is TGTGCCAGCAGCCAAGAGACTAGCGGGGGGCTCCTAGCCAAAAACATTCAGTACTTC. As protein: CASSQETSGGLLAKNIQYF.

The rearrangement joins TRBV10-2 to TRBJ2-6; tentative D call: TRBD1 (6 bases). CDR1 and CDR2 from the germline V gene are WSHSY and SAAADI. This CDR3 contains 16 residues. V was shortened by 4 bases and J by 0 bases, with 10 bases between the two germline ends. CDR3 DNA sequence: TGCGCCAGCAGTGGTCGAGGGGGCTCTGGGGCCAACGTCCTGACTTTC. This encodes CASSGRGGSGANVLTF.

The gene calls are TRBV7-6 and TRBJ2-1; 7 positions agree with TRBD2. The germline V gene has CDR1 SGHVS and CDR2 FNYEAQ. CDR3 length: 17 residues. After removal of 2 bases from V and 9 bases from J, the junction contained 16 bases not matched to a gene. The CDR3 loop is CASSLWAWSGTISEQFF. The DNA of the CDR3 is TGTGCCAGCAGCTTATGGGCATGGTCCGGGACTATAAGTGAGCAGTTCTTC.

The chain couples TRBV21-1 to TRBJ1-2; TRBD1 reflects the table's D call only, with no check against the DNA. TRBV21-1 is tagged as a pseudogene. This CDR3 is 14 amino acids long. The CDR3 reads CASISYRTGCGYTF. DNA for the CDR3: TGTGCCAGCATCTCATATAGGACAGGGTGTGGCTACACCTTC.

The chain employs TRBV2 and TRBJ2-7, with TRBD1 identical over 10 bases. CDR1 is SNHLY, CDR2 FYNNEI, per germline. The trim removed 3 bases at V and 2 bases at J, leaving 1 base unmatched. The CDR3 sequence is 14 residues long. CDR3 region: CASSDGQGAYEQYV. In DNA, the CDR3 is TGTGCCAGCAGTGATGGACAGGGGGCCTACGAGCAGTACGTC.

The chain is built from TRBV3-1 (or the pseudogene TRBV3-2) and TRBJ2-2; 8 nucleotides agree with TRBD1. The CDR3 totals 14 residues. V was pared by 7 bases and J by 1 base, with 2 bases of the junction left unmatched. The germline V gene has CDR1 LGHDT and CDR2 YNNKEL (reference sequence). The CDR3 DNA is TGTGCCAGCACTACAGGGGGGAACACCGGGGAGCTGTTTTTT. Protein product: CASTTGGNTGELFF.

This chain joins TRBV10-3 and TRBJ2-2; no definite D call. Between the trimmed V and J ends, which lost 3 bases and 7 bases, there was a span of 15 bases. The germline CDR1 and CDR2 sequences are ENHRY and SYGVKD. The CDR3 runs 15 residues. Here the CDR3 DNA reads TGTGCCATCAGTGACTTGGTGGAAGGGCACGGGGAGCTGTTTTTT. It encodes CAISDLVEGHGELFF.

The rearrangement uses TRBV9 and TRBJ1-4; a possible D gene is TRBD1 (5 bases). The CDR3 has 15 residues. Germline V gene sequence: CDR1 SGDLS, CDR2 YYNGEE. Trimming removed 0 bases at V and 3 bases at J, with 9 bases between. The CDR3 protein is CASSVDQGSNEKLFF. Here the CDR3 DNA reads TGTGCCAGCAGCGTAGACCAGGGATCTAATGAAAAACTGTTTTTT.

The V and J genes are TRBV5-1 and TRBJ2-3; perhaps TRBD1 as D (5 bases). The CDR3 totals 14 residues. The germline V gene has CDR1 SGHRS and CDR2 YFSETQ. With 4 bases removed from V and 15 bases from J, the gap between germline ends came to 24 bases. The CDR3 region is CASSHITDDRRSYF. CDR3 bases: TGCGCCAGCAGCCACATTACAGACGACAGACGGTCCTATTTT.

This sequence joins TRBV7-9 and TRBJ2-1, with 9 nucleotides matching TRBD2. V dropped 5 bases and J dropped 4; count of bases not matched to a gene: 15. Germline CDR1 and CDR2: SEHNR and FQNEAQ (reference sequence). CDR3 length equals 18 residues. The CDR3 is CASSLPLAGTIGYNEQFF. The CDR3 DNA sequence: TGTGCCAGCAGCCTGCCTCTAGCGGGGACCATAGGGTACAATGAGCAGTTCTTC.

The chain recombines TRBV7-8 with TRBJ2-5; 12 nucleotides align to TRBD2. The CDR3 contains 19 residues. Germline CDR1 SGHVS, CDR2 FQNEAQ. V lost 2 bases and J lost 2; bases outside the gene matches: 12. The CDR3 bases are TGTGCCAGCAGCTTATATCCTTGGCTAGCGGGGGGGTCACAAGAGACCCAGTACTTC. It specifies CASSLYPWLAGGSQETQYF.

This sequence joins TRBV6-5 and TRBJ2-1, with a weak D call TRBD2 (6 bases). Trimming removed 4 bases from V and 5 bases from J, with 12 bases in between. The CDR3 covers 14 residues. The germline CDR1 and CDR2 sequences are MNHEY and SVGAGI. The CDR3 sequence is CASSFLGGDNEQFF. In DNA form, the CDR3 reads TGTGCCAGCAGTTTTCTCGGGGGAGACAATGAGCAGTTCTTC.

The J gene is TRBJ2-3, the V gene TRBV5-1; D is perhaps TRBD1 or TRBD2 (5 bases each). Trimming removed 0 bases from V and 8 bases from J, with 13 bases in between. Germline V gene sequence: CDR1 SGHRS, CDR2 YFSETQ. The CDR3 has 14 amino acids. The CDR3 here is CASSLELTGTTQYF. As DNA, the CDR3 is TGCGCCAGCAGCTTGGAACTAACGGGGACTACGCAGTATTTT.

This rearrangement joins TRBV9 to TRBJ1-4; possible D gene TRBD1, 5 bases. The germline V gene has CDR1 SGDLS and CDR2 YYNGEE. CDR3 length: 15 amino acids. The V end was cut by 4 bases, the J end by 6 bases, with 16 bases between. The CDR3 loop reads CASSPHGTDYEKLFF. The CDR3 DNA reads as TGTGCCAGCAGCCCCCACGGGACGGACTATGAAAAACTGTTTTTT.

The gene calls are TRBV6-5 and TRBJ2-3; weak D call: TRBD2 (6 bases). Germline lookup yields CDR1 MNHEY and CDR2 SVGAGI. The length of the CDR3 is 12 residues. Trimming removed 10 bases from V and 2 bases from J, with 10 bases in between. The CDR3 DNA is TGTGCCACCACGGGACTCACAGATACGCAGTATTTT. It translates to CATTGLTDTQYF.

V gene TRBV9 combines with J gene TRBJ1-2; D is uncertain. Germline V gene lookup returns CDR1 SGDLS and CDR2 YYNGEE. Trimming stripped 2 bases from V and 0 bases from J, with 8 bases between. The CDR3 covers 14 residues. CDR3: CASSVNPSNYGYTF. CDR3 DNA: TGTGCCAGCAGCGTGAATCCTTCTAACTATGGCTACACCTTC.

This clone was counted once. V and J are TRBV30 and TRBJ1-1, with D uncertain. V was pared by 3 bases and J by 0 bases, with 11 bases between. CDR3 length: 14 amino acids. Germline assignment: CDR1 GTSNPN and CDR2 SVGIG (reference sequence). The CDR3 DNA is TGTGCCTGGAGACTTAGACAAATGAACACTGAAGCTTTCTTT. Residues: CAWRLRQMNTEAFF.

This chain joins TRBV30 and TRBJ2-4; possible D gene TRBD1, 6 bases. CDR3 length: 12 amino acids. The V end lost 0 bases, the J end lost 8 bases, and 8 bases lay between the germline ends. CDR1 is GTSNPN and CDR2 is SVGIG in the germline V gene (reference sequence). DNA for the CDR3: TGTGCCTGGAGTGTACAGGGTGACATTCAGTACTTC. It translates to CAWSVQGDIQYF.

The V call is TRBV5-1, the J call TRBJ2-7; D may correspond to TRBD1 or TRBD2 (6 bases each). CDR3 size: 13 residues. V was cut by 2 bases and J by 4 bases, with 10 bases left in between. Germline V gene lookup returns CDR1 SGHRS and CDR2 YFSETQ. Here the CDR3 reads CASSFRGTYEQYF. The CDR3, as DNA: TGCGCCAGCAGCTTTCGGGGGACATACGAGCAGTACTTC.

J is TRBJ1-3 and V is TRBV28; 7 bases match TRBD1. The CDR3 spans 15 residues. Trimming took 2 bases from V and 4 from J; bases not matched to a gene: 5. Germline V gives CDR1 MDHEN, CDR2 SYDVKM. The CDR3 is CASSLHRGSGNTIYF. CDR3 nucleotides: TGTGCCAGCAGTTTACACAGGGGTTCAGGAAACACCATATATTTT.

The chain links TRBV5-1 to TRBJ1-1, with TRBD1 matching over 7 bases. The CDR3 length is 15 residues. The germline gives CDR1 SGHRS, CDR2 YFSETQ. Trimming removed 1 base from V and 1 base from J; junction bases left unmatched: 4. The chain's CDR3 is CASSLPGTANTEAFF. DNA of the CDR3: TGCGCCAGCAGCTTGCCCGGGACAGCGAACACTGAAGCTTTCTTT.

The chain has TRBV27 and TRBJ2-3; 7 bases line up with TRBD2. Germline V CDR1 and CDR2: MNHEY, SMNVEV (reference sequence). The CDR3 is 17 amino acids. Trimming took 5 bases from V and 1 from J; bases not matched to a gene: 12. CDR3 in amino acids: CASSHLLFAGGTDTQYF. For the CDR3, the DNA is TGTGCCAGCAGTCACCTACTTTTCGCGGGGGGCACAGATACGCAGTATTTT.

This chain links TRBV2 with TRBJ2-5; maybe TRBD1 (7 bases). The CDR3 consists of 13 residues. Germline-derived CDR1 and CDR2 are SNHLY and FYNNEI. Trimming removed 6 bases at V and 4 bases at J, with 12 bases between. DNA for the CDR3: TGTGCCAGCAGCGGGCAGGGGGGAGAGACCCAGTACTTC. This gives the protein CASSGQGGETQYF.